This T cell receptor beta chain was sequenced during a study of shared clonotypes between healthy human individuals (dated by TCRdb to the early 2020s). With regard to the full study: The cohort included three men and a couple of women between 18 and 49 years of age. The study deeply sequenced blood TCR repertoires of several healthy adults to estimate repertoire size and the extent of clonotype sharing between individuals. Each donor's leukapheresis produced roughly between roughly 0.85 and 10 billion PBMCs. Different laboratories and diverse techniques were used to prepare libraries and sequence TCR repertoires, to increase sequencing depth and limit assay-specific biases. Per donor, three plates each were used for CD4 naive and CD4 memory, two for CD8 naive, and one for CD8 memory. The full study reports these points: Incomplete sequencing was indicated by rarefaction of sorted-subset datasets, despite the large sequencing depth. Naive subsets generally had larger estimated clonotype richness than memory subsets did. Sampling was restricted to blood, and TCR repertoires in tissue are likely to differ from TCR repertoires in blood. Higher generation probabilities were observed for clonotypes shared by all four sorted-subset donors than for non-shared clonotypes. Pairwise subsampling indicated that sequencing depth was expected to affect the degree of clonotype sharing among donors. Sharing across several donors was observed for about 5% of naive CD4, 3.5% of naive CD8, roughly 2.3% of memory CD4, and roughly 0.4% of memory CD8 clonotypes. Because the study included a small number of donors, the genetic and exposure-history diversity represented was limited.

Using the deep immunoSEQ assay, multiplex PCR amplified TCR CDR3 regions from genomic DNA. Extracted genomic DNA from each cell subset was spread evenly across all wells of several immunoSEQ 96-well plates, with each plate serving as a replicate. For sorted subsets, 200 ng of genomic DNA, equivalent to 25,000 to 35,000 T cell genomes, went into each replicate PCR. Purified libraries were quantified with a Qubit 3.0 fluorometer, sized on a Bioanalyzer 2100, and re-quantified with the KAPA Library Quantification kit. Every immunoSEQ 96-well plate was sequenced on a dedicated single-read 150-cycle Illumina NextSeq 550 flow cell. In the authors' own workflow: Because the immunoSEQ output included only junctional sequences and no quality scores, the filtering could not be the same as the filtering used for full-length reads. To assign V/J genes and CDR3, sequences were annotated using PyIR, a Python wrapper for IgBLAST v1.9, with IMGT germline references. Reads were removed for weak V/J assignments (E-value above 1e-6), missing CDR3, stop codons, out-of-frame junctions, or ambiguous translated residues. V3J clonotypes were defined as sequences sharing the same inferred V gene, J gene, and CDR3 amino acid sequence. Percentage overlap between repertoires was calculated by dividing the number of shared unique clonotypes by the size of the smaller repertoire. Three approaches were used to assess repertoire richness: RTK rarefaction, the Chao1 estimator, and Recon v2.1 estimates of unobserved clonotypes. For all TCRbeta clonotypes obtained by the gDNA method from a few donors, generation probabilities were computed with OLGA. The source is immuneACCESS, and TCRdb retained only in-frame sequences with V and J called. Part of the clones is not carried over; for the studies checked, unresolved V genes explain less than half of this, and the remainder is unexplained. That table is the source of V, J and clone size, and D and trimming were worked out from the DNA. The sample includes about 2.1 million clones, with 93% observed a single time. Approximately 1.7% of the sample rests with the top ten.

V gives up 2 bases and J gives up 2 bases, and the segment between their germline ends measures 7 bases. The CDR1 and CDR2 encoded by the germline V gene are MDHEN and SYDVKM. Inclusive of the bounding cysteine and phenylalanine, the CDR3 is 14 residues long. CDR3 DNA only is kept here, 42 bases in frame from base 1. Regarding this clone: This clone's antigen is unknown. No much larger clone is present one base from it, and per-base qualities are unavailable.

For the CD8 naive samples, CD45RO-negative cells were positively selected for CCR7, yielding a CD45RA+CCR7+ population from which TemRA cells were excluded. Healthy HIV-negative adults with no recently reported acute infections or vaccinations were included as donors. Every donor was a Caucasian adult residing in Nashville, Tennessee, USA. Blood was collected by leukapheresis, and PBMCs were isolated by Ficoll-Histopaque density gradient centrifugation and then cryopreserved in liquid nitrogen vapor phase. Purity and quantity of every magnetically sorted T cell population were checked by analytical flow cytometry. Genomic DNA was isolated from every sorted fraction and measured by UV absorbance on a Nanodrop 2000c.

The sequence was collected from a man aged 18 to 30 in good health. Some clones in this sample may be carry-over from other donors' samples. Sequences were obtained from naive CD8+ T cells from PBMCs. Per the publication, the cell subset or site label means: CD45RA+CCR7+. This chain is built from TRBV28 and TRBJ2-4, and TRBD1 may be the D gene, going by 5 matching bases. DNA sequence: TGTGCCAGCAGTTTAAGACAGACCAAAAACATTCAGTACTTC. Translated, it reads CASSLRQTKNIQYF.